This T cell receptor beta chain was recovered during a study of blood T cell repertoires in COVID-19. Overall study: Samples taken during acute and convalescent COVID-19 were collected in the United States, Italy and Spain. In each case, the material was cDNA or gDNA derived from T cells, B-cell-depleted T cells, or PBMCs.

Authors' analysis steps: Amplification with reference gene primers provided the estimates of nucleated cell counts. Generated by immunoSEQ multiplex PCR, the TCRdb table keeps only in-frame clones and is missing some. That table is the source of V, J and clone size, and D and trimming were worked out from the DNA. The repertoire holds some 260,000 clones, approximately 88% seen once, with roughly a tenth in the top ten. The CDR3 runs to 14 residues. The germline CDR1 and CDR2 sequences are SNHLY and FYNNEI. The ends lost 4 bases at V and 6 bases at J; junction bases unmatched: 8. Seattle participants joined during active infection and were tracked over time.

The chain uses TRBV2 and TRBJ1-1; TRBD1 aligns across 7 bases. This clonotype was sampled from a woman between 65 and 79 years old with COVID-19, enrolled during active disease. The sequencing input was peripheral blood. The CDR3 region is CASSVRQGSPEAFF. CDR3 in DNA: TGTGCCAGCAGTGTGCGACAGGGTTCACCTGAAGCTTTCTTT.